Sequencing of this T cell receptor beta chain was carried out in a study of shared clonotypes between healthy human individuals. Findings and limits, study-wide: It was observed that 5% to 6% of naive CD4 clonotypes were shared across a handful of donors. Large sequencing depth failed to make sorted-subset sequencing complete, rarefaction showed.

The assay was immunoSEQ multiplex PCR, and TCRdb's table has in-frame clones only and misses some. The data show approximately 720,000 clones, about three quarters seen once. Germline loops: CDR1 SEHNR, CDR2 FQNEAQ (reference sequence). The ends were cut back, 5 bases at V and 4 bases at J, with 20 bases in the middle. This CDR3 has 16 residues. Regarding this clone: The antigen remains undetermined.

Naive CD45RA+ and memory CD45RA-negative subsets were split from CD4+ cells. This clonotype originated in a woman aged 30 to 39 in good health. The sequenced sample was memory CD4+ T cells sorted from blood. Regarding subset: CD45RA-negative fraction. The chain is built from TRBV7-9 and TRBJ1-2; possibly TRBD1 for D (5 bases). The CDR3: CASSASGQGKGYGYTF. In DNA form, the CDR3 reads TGTGCCAGCAGCGCGAGCGGTCAGGGCAAGGGCTATGGCTACACCTTC.